This is a list of T cell receptor beta chains from one sample in a study of patients and donors after allogeneic stem cell transplantation. Via MiXCR, TCRdb re-called the RT-PCR reads, giving one row per CDR3 protein. This table holds approximately 430,000 distinct CDR3 sequences, approximately 16% found once. The sample taken for sequencing was blood, either unsorted or a sorted T cell fraction (not recorded which). The receptor set was obtained from a human donor who was either an allogeneic HSCT recipient or a stem cell or donor lymphocyte infusion donor (not recorded which). It is not recorded whose cells these are; they may come from a transplant donor. CDR3s include the opening cysteine and the closing phenylalanine or tryptophan. Fields, in order: J gene, D gene, V gene, clone size, CDR3 DNA, CDR3 protein. The D gene is left open where the match is weak. For some rows the clone size is stated as once, few or many, or as a class when expanded; others skip it.

TRBJ2-7,NA,TRBV6-2/TRBV6-3,NA,TGTGCCAGCACCCCAAGCCCTCTCTACGAGCAGTACTTC,CASTPSPLYEQYF
TRBJ2-7,TRBD2,TRBV6-1,NA,TGTGCCAGCAGCTCTATGAGGGCTAGCGGTTTATCCTACGAGCAGTACTTC,CASSSMRASGLSYEQYF
TRBJ1-6,TRBD1,TRBV29-1,many,TGCAGCGGGTCCCGGGACAGGGGACCACCCCTCCACTTT,CSGSRDRGPPLHF
TRBJ1-2,NA,TRBV12-3/TRBV12-4,many,TGTGCCAGCAGTTTGGGCAGGGATGTGTATGGCTACACCTTC,CASSLGRDVYGYTF
TRBJ1-2,NA,TRBV6-5,NA,TGTGCCAGCAGTTACCCTGCGGGTCGCCATGGCTACACCTTC,CASSYPAGRHGYTF
TRBJ2-7,NA,TRBV7-2,few,TGTGCCAGCAGCCCTTTCGAGGGGGGATACGAGCAGTACTTC,CASSPFEGGYEQYF
TRBJ2-3,TRBD2,TRBV7-8,many,TGTGCCAGCAGCCCTTGGACTAGCGTGAGCACAGATACGCAGTATTTT,CASSPWTSVSTDTQYF
TRBJ2-1,NA,TRBV5-6,NA,TGTGCCAGCAACCGTCCCCCTTACAATGAGCAGTTCTTC,CASNRPPYNEQFF
TRBJ1-2,NA,TRBV5-1,NA,TGCGCCAGCAGCTTGGAAGGGGCGGGCGCGGATGGCTACACCTTC,CASSLEGAGADGYTF
TRBJ2-7,TRBD2,TRBV6-1,few,TGTGCCAGCCAGGGACTAGCGGGAGGTCGGGTATACGAGCAGTACTTC,CASQGLAGGRVYEQYF
TRBJ2-3,TRBD1,TRBV29-1,few,TGCAGCGTTGAGAGGACAGGGAGCACAGATACGCAGTATTTT,CSVERTGSTDTQYF
TRBJ2-2,TRBD2,TRBV12-3/TRBV12-4,many,TGTGCCAGCAGTTTAGTTCCAGCGGGGGGGCCGAACACCGGGGAGCTGTTTTTT,CASSLVPAGGPNTGELFF
TRBJ2-5,NA,TRBV20-1,NA,TGCAGTGCTGAAAGGGGAGCCCCCCAAGAGACCCAGTACTTC,CSAERGAPQETQYF
TRBJ2-7,NA,TRBV5-5,many,TGTGCCAGCAGCGAGGGACTCGCCCCCTACGAGCAGTACTTC,CASSEGLAPYEQYF